The 2 T cell receptor beta chains in this list originate from one sample, sequenced in a study of T-cell reconstitution after alpha-beta-depleted transplantation in children. Unique molecular identifiers were incorporated when the TCRbeta library was constructed. Each CDR3 protein gets one entry after TCRdb re-called the PCR reads with MiXCR. The top ten hold roughly 2.5% of the sample, which has about 340,000 distinct CDR3 sequences, about a tenth seen once. Sequencing was performed on PBMCs from the stem cell graft donor, taken from the stem cell graft. The receptors were sampled from a human donor who donated a stem cell graft to a child with acute lymphoblastic leukemia.

The rearrangement links TRBV6-2 or TRBV6-3 to TRBJ2-2; TRBD2 aligns across 10 bases. Germline V gene data show CDR1 as MNHEY and CDR2 as SVGEGT. The CDR3 spans 15 residues. Trimming at V came to 8 bases and at J to 4 bases, leaving 7 bases not matched to a gene. The CDR3 sequence: CASGIRTSGTGELFF. For the CDR3, the DNA is TGTGCCAGCGGTATTAGGACTAGCGGCACCGGGGAGCTGTTTTTT.

Only a few counts were recorded for this clonotype. The chain carries TRBV7-9 and TRBJ1-1, with 11 bases aligning to TRBD1. The germline CDR1 and CDR2 sequences are SEHNR and FQNEAQ (reference sequence). CDR3 length: 17 amino acids. The V segment lost 6 bases and the J segment 4 bases; nucleotides outside the gene matches: 13. In DNA, the CDR3 is TGTGCCAGCAGACGACCACGGACAGGGGGCTGGGGCACTGAAGCTTTCTTT. This translates into CASRRPRTGGWGTEAFF.